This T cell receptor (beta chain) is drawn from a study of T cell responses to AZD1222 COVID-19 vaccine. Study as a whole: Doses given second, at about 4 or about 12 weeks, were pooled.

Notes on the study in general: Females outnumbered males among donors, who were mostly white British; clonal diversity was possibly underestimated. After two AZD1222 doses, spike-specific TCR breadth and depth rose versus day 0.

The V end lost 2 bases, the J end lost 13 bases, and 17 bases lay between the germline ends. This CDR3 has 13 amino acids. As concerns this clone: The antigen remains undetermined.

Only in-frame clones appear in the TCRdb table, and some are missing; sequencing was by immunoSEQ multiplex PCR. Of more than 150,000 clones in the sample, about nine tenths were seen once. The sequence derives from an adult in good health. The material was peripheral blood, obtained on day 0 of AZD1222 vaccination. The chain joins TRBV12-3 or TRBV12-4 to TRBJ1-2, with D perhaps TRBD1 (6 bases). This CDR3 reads CASSLQGLPTLTF. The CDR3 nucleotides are TGTGCCAGCAGTTTACAGGGGCTCCCTACTCTCACCTTC.